One sample yielded the 26 T cell receptor beta chains listed below, sequenced in a study of T cell responses to AZD1222 COVID-19 vaccine. Repertoires were generated with immunoSEQ multiplex PCR, while TCRdb's copy carries only in-frame clones and drops some. Among fewer than 150,000 clones listed, approximately 91% were seen once. The sample in question was peripheral blood, obtained 28 days after the second AZD1222 dose. The source is an adult who received the AZD1222 COVID-19 vaccine.

The V call is TRBV19, the J call TRBJ1-2; 9 positions agree with TRBD1. V was clipped by 4 bases and J by 2 bases; unmatched bases: 8. Germline lookup yields CDR1 LNHDA and CDR2 SQIVND (reference sequence). The CDR3 has 16 amino acids. CDR3 residues: CASSKFGTGINYGYTF. The CDR3, as DNA: TGTGCCAGTAGTAAATTCGGGACAGGGATCAACTATGGCTACACCTTC.

The chain carries TRBV11-2 and TRBJ1-2; weak D call: TRBD1 (6 bases). Between the trimmed V and J ends, which lost 1 base and 2 bases, there was a span of 20 bases. Germline CDR1 reads SGHAT; CDR2 reads FQNNGV. This CDR3 has 18 residues. The CDR3 protein is CASSLAGRWGTGNYGYTF. DNA of the CDR3: TGTGCCAGCAGCTTAGCGGGCAGATGGGGAACAGGGAACTATGGCTACACCTTC. The variable domain in full, completed from reference TRBV11-2 and TRBJ1-2, reads EAGVAQSPRYKIIEKRQSVAFWCNPISGHATLYWYQQILGQGPKLLIQFQNNGVVDDSQLPKDRFSAERLKGVDSTLKIQPAKLEDSAVYLCASSLAGRWGTGNYGYTFGSGTRLTVV.

This chain connects TRBV27 to TRBJ2-1; 7 nucleotides agree with TRBD2. V lost 1 base and J lost 4; bases outside the gene matches: 13. Per the germline V gene, CDR1 is MNHEY and CDR2 is SMNVEV (reference sequence). This CDR3 comprises 18 residues. The CDR3 coding sequence is TGTGCCAGCAGTTTATTTTCCTCCGGGAGGAGGGTGTACAATGAGCAGTTCTTC. It yields the protein CASSLFSSGRRVYNEQFF.

The chain recombines TRBV5-1 with TRBJ2-3; D perhaps matches TRBD2 (5 bases). Germline CDR1 reads SGHRS; CDR2 reads YFSETQ. The CDR3 runs 16 residues. V lost 0 bases, J lost 0 bases, and 11 bases lay in between. CDR3 sequence: CASSLVFGGSTDTQYF. CDR3 nucleotide sequence: TGCGCCAGCAGCTTGGTATTCGGCGGGAGCACAGATACGCAGTATTTT. The whole variable domain, filled in from reference TRBV5-1 and TRBJ2-3, reads KAGVTQTPRYLIKTRGQQVTLSCSPISGHRSVSWYQQTPGQGLQFLFEYFSETQRNKGNFPGRFSGRQFSNSRSEMNVSTLELGDSALYLCASSLVFGGSTDTQYFGPGTRLTVL.

This clone was seen once. This chain links TRBV13 with TRBJ2-3; the match to TRBD1 covers 7 bases. The CDR3 runs to 16 residues. CDR1 and CDR2 (germline): PRHDT, FYEKMQ (reference sequence). V shed 5 bases and J 3 bases; nucleotides not matched to a gene: 11. Here the CDR3 reads CASSRANRGGTDTQYF. In DNA form, the CDR3 reads TGTGCCAGCAGCCGAGCTAACAGGGGTGGGACAGATACGCAGTATTTT.

The J gene is TRBJ1-3, the V gene TRBV4-2; D may be TRBD1 (5 bases). The CDR3 loop spans 13 amino acids. Germline V CDR1 and CDR2: LGHNA, YNFKEQ. V was pared by 4 bases and J by 4 bases, with 8 bases between. DNA of the CDR3: TGTGCCAGCAGCCGGGGGTCCGGAAACACCATATATTTT. It specifies CASSRGSGNTIYF.

This chain uses TRBV5-1 with TRBJ1-4; TRBD1 matches 10 bases. This CDR3 spans 15 amino acids. Germline loops: CDR1 SGHRS, CDR2 YFSETQ. With V trimmed by 0 bases and J by 6 bases, 2 bases remained unmatched. The CDR3 region has the DNA TGCGCCAGCAGCTTGGAGGGGACAGGGGATGAAAAACTGTTTTTT. Its protein product is CASSLEGTGDEKLFF.

This chain's CDR3 is CAWSLISGPGNTIYF. In DNA form, the CDR3 reads TGTGCCTGGAGTCTTATTTCCGGGCCCGGAAACACCATATATTTT. V and J are TRBV30 and TRBJ1-3; D gene unclear. The CDR3 has 15 residues. V lost 2 bases to trimming and J lost 4 bases, with 15 bases between them. CDR1 is GTSNPN and CDR2 is SVGIG in the germline V gene (reference sequence). Based on the CDR3 plus reference TRBV30 and TRBJ1-3, the full variable domain is SQTIHQWPATLVQPVGSPLSLECTVEGTSNPNLYWYRQAAGRGLQLLFYSVGIGQISSEVPQNLSASRPQDRQFILSSKKLLLSDSGFYLCAWSLISGPGNTIYFGEGSWLTVV.

This clone was observed once. This chain joins TRBV5-3 and TRBJ2-5, with TRBD1 as a possible D gene (5 bases). TRBV5-3 belongs to the ORF category, with a function that is uncertain. The CDR3 is made up of 14 amino acids. Trimming cost V 4 bases and J 7 bases, with 17 bases left between them. CDR3 loop: CARSEDTQYGTQYF. CDR3 DNA: TGTGCCAGAAGCGAGGACACCCAATACGGGACCCAGTACTTC.

The chain uses TRBV4-1 and TRBJ2-3; a weak D match, TRBD2 (5 bases). Germline V gene sequence: CDR1 MGHRA, CDR2 YSYEKL. The V end lost 1 base, the J end lost 1 base, and 12 bases lay between the germline ends. This CDR3 has 16 residues. This CDR3 reads CASSQVEVSGTDTQYF. The CDR3 bases are TGCGCCAGCAGCCAAGTGGAGGTGTCTGGCACAGATACGCAGTATTTT.

J is TRBJ2-3 and V is TRBV5-1; 8 nucleotides agree with TRBD1. Looked up from germline, CDR1 is SGHRS and CDR2 is YFSETQ. This CDR3 has 15 amino acids. J was trimmed by 6 bases and V by 6 bases; bases with no gene match: 12. The CDR3 sequence is CASNSGGNLGDTQYF. The DNA of the CDR3 is TGCGCCAGCAACTCAGGGGGCAACCTGGGGGATACGCAGTATTTT.

The J gene is TRBJ1-5, the V gene TRBV19; D ambiguous. The CDR3 extends over 15 amino acids. Germline CDR1 reads LNHDA; CDR2 reads SQIVND (reference sequence). V was clipped by 1 base and J by 0 bases, with 7 bases between them. The CDR3 protein is CASSIGEYSNQPQHF. CDR3 coding DNA: TGTGCCAGTAGTATAGGAGAGTATAGCAATCAGCCCCAGCATTTT.

The chain is built from TRBV11-2 and TRBJ2-3, with no clear D. Trimming left V 5 bases short and J 5 bases short, with 11 bases between. This CDR3 region has 13 residues. Germline CDR1 is SGHAT and CDR2 is FQNNGV. The CDR3 sequence is CASSTRRIDTQYF. The DNA for the CDR3 is TGTGCCAGCAGCACCCGACGGATAGATACGCAGTATTTT.

The rearrangement uses TRBV7-2 and TRBJ1-1; D unresolved. The CDR3 loop spans 14 amino acids. CDR1 SGHTA and CDR2 FQGNSA come from the germline V gene. The V end lost 1 base, the J end lost 1 base, and 7 bases lay between the germline ends. The CDR3 loop is CASSLVAANTEAFF. CDR3 DNA: TGTGCCAGCAGCTTAGTCGCAGCGAACACTGAAGCTTTCTTT.

The chain recombines TRBV5-5 with TRBJ1-1; possibly TRBD1 for D (6 bases). The CDR3 runs to 15 residues. Germline V gene sequence: CDR1 SGHKS, CDR2 YYEKEE (reference sequence). V was pared by 5 bases and J by 5 bases, with 19 bases between. Here the CDR3 reads CASRRGNVGETEAFF. The CDR3 DNA reads TGTGCCAGCAGAAGGGGGAATGTGGGCGAGACTGAAGCTTTCTTT.

The chain carries TRBV27 and TRBJ1-3; D not certain. CDR1 and CDR2 from the germline V gene are MNHEY and SMNVEV (reference sequence). This CDR3 contains 13 residues. V lost 7 bases to trimming and J lost 2 bases, with 9 bases between them. The CDR3 DNA sequence: TGTGCCAGCAAACGGGTTGCTGGAAACACCATATATTTT. It is translated as CASKRVAGNTIYF.

This chain's CDR3 is CASRTDWEQFF. The CDR3 DNA reads as TGTGCCAGCAGGACTGACTGGGAGCAGTTCTTC. The gene calls are TRBV6-5 and TRBJ2-1, with no clear D. Germline V gene lookup returns CDR1 MNHEY and CDR2 SVGAGI. Trimming removed 6 bases from V and 10 bases from J, with 10 bases in between. This CDR3 spans 11 amino acids.

The CDR3 DNA reads as TGTGCCAGCGGTCCCCCCCTAGCGACGGCCTACGAGCAGTACTTC. Translated, it gives CASGPPLATAYEQYF. The chain recombines TRBV11-2 with TRBJ2-7, with D perhaps matching TRBD2 (6 bases). Deletions cut 8 bases from V and 2 bases from J, with 19 bases between. The length of the CDR3 is 15 residues. Germline-derived CDR1 and CDR2 are SGHAT and FQNNGV.

This clone came up once. This rearrangement joins TRBV19 to TRBJ1-3; D may be TRBD1 (5 bases). The V gene's germline CDR1 is LNHDA and CDR2 SQIVND (reference sequence). CDR3 size: 13 residues. V was shortened by 6 bases and J by 6 bases, with 12 bases between the two germline ends. Here the CDR3 DNA reads TGTGCCAGTAGGGAGCCGGGGACAAACACCATATATTTT. It translates to CASREPGTNTIYF.

The V gene is TRBV5-1, the J gene TRBJ2-4; no definite D call. Germline CDR1 reads SGHRS; CDR2 reads YFSETQ. V dropped 1 base and J dropped 0 bases, with 8 bases sitting between them. The CDR3 covers 15 residues. The CDR3 here is CASSLTVLAKNIQYF. DNA for the CDR3: TGCGCCAGCAGCTTGACAGTTTTAGCCAAAAACATTCAGTACTTC.

The J gene is TRBJ1-2, the V gene TRBV11-2; 9 bases map to TRBD1. J gave up 4 bases and V 5 bases, and 14 bases lay outside the gene matches. Germline V gene sequence: CDR1 SGHAT, CDR2 FQNNGV. The CDR3 length is 17 residues. The CDR3 nucleotides are TGTGCCAGCAGCCCGACAGGGGGGAGGGGAATAGGCTATGGCTACACCTTC. Protein: CASSPTGGRGIGYGYTF.

This CDR3 reads CASSSRQGGEQYF. CDR3 nucleotides: TGTGCCAGCAGTTCCCGTCAGGGTGGCGAGCAGTACTTC. The chain joins TRBV27 to TRBJ2-7, with a weak D call TRBD1 (5 bases). The V end was cut by 4 bases, the J end by 6 bases, with 13 bases between. This CDR3 spans 13 amino acids. Germline CDR1 is MNHEY and CDR2 is SMNVEV (reference sequence).

The chain has TRBV14 and TRBJ2-7; D gene unclear. Looked up from germline, CDR1 is SGHDN and CDR2 is FVKESK. The CDR3 has 12 residues. Trimming shortened V by 3 bases and J by 5 bases, and 8 bases separated the two germline ends. The chain's CDR3 is CASSHITHEQYF. In DNA, the CDR3 is TGTGCCAGCAGCCACATTACCCACGAGCAGTACTTC.

The chain combines TRBV30 with TRBJ2-5; D unresolved. Germline V gene sequence: CDR1 GTSNPN, CDR2 SVGIG (reference sequence). The V gene lost 3 bases and the J gene lost 2 bases, with 4 bases spanning the gap. The CDR3 spans 11 residues. The CDR3 coding sequence is TGTGCCTGGAGCGGACAAGAGACCCAGTACTTC. Protein: CAWSGQETQYF.

CDR3 sequence: CASSYSTVGYNEQFF. CDR3 DNA sequence: TGTGCCAGCAGTTACTCGACAGTAGGCTACAATGAGCAGTTCTTC. The rearrangement uses TRBV6-5 and TRBJ2-1, with TRBD1 as a possible D gene (5 bases). CDR1 is MNHEY, CDR2 SVGAGI, per germline. The V and J ends lost 0 bases and 3 bases respectively, with 9 bases between them. The CDR3 runs to 15 residues.

V and J are TRBV11-3 and TRBJ2-1, with no clear D. The V gene's germline CDR1 is SGHNT and CDR2 YENEEA. The CDR3 has 12 residues. Between the trimmed V and J ends, which lost 0 bases and 15 bases, there was a span of 12 bases. The CDR3 DNA follows: TGTGCCAGCAGCTTAGATCTGAGTCCCCCGTTCTTC. Translation: CASSLDLSPPFF.